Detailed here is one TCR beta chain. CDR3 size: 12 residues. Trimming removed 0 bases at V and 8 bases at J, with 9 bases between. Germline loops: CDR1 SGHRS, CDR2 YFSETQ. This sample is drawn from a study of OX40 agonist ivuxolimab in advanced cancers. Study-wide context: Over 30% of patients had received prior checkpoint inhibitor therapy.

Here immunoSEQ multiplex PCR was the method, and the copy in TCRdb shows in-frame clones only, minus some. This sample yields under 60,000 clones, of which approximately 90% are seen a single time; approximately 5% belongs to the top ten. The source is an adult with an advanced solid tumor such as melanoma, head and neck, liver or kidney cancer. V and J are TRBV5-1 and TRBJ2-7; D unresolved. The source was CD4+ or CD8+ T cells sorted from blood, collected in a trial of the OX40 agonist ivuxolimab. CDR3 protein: CASSLGVDQQYF. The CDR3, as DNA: TGCGCCAGCAGCTTGGGGGTTGATCAGCAGTACTTC.